This T cell receptor (beta chain) was retrieved from a study of T cell repertoires in cytomegalovirus infection. Study overall: Well-studied HLA-B-restricted epitopes and recently identified HLA-C-restricted epitopes of CMV were both used in the study. TCR beta signatures that were public indicated CMV infection and matching HLA type.

One entry per CDR3 protein results from TCRdb running MiXCR on the reads. The sample yields some 920,000 distinct CDR3 sequences, 31% seen once. Note on this clonotype: Its antigen is undetermined.

The CDR3 runs 19 residues. Looked up from germline, CDR1 is MDHEN and CDR2 is SYDVKM. V was pared by 6 bases and J by 0 bases, with 21 bases between. Study-level points and caveats: Based on cumulative public TCR beta family frequency, carriers of CMV plus the relevant HLA were identified.

The sequence was obtained from a human donor in good health (CMV status not recorded). Some clones in this sample may be carry-over from other donors' samples. This chain connects TRBV28 to TRBJ2-6; a weak D match, TRBD1 (6 bases). Sequences were derived from cultured CD8+ T cells from PBMCs, sampled from culture after CMV antigen stimulation. This CDR3 reads CASSTILGQPSSGANVLTF. In nucleotides, the CDR3 is TGTGCCAGCAGCACAATACTCGGACAGCCTAGCTCTGGGGCCAACGTCCTGACTTTC.